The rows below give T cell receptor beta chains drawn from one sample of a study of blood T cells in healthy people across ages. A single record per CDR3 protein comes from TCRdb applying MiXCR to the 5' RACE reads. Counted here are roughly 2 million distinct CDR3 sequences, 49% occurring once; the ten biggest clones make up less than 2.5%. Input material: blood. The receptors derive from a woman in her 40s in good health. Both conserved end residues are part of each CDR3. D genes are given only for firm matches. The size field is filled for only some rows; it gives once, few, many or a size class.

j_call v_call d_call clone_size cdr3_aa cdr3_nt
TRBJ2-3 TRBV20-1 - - CSARRELLAASTDTQYF TGCAGTGCTAGACGAGAATTGCTAGCCGCCAGCACAGATACGCAGTATTTT
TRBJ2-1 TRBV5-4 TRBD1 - CASSLPGQASYNEQFF TGTGCCAGCAGCCTACCGGGACAGGCTTCCTACAATGAGCAGTTCTTC
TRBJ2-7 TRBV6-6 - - CASSTRDGYEQYF TGTGCCAGCAGTACTCGGGACGGCTACGAGCAGTACTTC
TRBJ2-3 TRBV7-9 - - CASSPYGGARGDHTQYF TGTGCCAGCAGCCCATACGGAGGGGCGAGGGGGGATCATACGCAGTATTTT
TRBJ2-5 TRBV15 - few CATSRVESHPLTETQYF TGTGCCACCAGCAGAGTTGAGTCACACCCTTTAACAGAGACCCAGTACTTC
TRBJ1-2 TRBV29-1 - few CSVEAGNYGYTF TGCAGCGTTGAAGCAGGAAACTATGGCTACACCTTC
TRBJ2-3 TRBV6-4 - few CASSDSGMNTQYF TGTGCCAGCAGTGACTCGGGGATGAATACGCAGTATTTT
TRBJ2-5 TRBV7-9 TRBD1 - CASSLPPTGDPQETQYF TGTGCCAGCAGCTTACCACCCACAGGGGATCCCCAAGAGACCCAGTACTTC
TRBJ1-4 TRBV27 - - CASSFLGGPNEKLFF TGTGCCAGCAGTTTTTTGGGGGGCCCTAATGAAAAACTGTTTTTT
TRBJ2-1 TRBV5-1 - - CASSGAGRITDEQFF TGCGCCAGCAGCGGCGCCGGGCGCATAACGGATGAGCAGTTCTTC
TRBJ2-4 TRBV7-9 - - CASSRLRAGAKNIQYF TGTGCCAGCAGCCGCCTCCGGGCGGGAGCCAAAAACATTCAGTACTTC
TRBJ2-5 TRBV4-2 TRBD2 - CASSQIRGEGETQYF TGTGCCAGCAGCCAAATCCGGGGGGAGGGAGAGACCCAGTACTTC
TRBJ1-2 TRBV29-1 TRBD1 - CSVEDGQGLYGYTF TGCAGCGTTGAAGATGGACAGGGGCTCTATGGCTACACCTTC
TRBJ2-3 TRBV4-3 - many CASSQGSRTTQYF TGCGCCAGCAGCCAAGGTAGTAGGACTACGCAGTATTTT
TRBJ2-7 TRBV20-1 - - CSARDWRASEQYF TGCAGTGCTAGAGACTGGAGGGCTAGCGAGCAGTACTTC
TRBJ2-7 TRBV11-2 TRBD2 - CASTLGGDYYEQYF TGTGCCAGCACCTTGGGGGGGGACTATTACGAGCAGTACTTC
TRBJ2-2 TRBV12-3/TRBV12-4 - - CASSFSAGELFF TGTGCCAGCAGTTTTTCGGCCGGGGAGCTGTTTTTT
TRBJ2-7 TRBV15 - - CATSRDRPYEQYF TGTGCCACCAGCAGAGATCGACCCTACGAGCAGTACTTC
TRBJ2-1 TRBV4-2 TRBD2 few CASSQGLAGGLDNEQFF TGTGCCAGCAGCCAAGGACTAGCGGGGGGGCTCGACAATGAGCAGTTCTTC
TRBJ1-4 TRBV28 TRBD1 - CASSRTGRNEKLFF TGTGCCAGCAGCAGGACAGGCCGAAATGAAAAACTGTTTTTT
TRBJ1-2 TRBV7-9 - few CAGARAYGYTF TGTGCCGGAGCAAGAGCCTATGGCTACACCTTC
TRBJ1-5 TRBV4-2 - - CASSLVSTGWPQPQHF TGTGCCAGCAGCCTAGTGAGTACAGGGTGGCCTCAGCCCCAGCATTTT
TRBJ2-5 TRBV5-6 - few CASSTPQETQYF TGTGCCAGCAGCACCCCCCAAGAGACCCAGTACTTC
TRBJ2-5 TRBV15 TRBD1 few CATSRDRPRTGGETQYF TGTGCCACCAGCAGAGATCGCCCCAGGACAGGCGGAGAGACCCAGTACTTC
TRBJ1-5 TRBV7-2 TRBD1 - CASSPAGTDGQPQHF TGTGCCAGCAGCCCCGCCGGGACAGACGGTCAGCCCCAGCATTTT
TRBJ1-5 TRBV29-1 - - CSVDGGFDQPQHF TGCAGCGTTGACGGGGGATTCGATCAGCCCCAGCATTTT
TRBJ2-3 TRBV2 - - CASVAGLGTDTQYF TGTGCCAGTGTTGCGGGCTTGGGCACAGATACGCAGTATTTT
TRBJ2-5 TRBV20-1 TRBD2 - CSARDSDPGTSGGPETQYF TGCAGTGCTAGAGATTCTGACCCCGGGACTAGCGGGGGACCAGAGACCCAGTACTTC
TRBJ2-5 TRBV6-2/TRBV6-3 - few CASSYSTGKETQYF TGTGCCAGCAGTTACTCGACAGGCAAAGAGACCCAGTACTTC
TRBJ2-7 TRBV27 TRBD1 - CASNRPGQGTHEQYF TGTGCCAGCAATCGTCCGGGACAGGGTACCCACGAGCAGTACTTC
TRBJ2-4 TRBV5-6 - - CASSFQLAKNIQYF TGTGCCAGCAGCTTCCAGTTAGCCAAAAACATTCAGTACTTC
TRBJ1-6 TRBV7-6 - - CASSLKTNSPLHF TGTGCCAGCAGCTTAAAGACAAATTCACCCCTCCACTTT
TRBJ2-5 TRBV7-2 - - CASSFLGGLYQETQYF TGTGCCAGCAGCTTCCTGGGGGGCTTGTACCAAGAGACCCAGTACTTC
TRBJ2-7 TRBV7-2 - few CASSSSGVGEQYF TGTGCCAGCAGCTCCTCAGGGGTCGGGGAGCAGTACTTC
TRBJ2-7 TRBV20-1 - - CSASATGHPEQYF TGCAGTGCTTCCGCGACCGGACACCCCGAGCAGTACTTC
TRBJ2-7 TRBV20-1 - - CSSSPPPYEQYF TGCAGTTCTAGCCCTCCCCCCTACGAGCAGTACTTC
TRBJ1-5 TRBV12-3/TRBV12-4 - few CASSQGSSNQPQHF TGTGCCAGCAGTCAGGGGAGTAGCAATCAGCCCCAGCATTTT
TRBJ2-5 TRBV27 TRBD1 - CASSLWTGGGETQYF TGTGCCAGCAGTTTATGGACAGGGGGCGGAGAGACCCAGTACTTC
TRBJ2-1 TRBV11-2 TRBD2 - CASSSWTSGGWDEQFF TGTGCCAGCAGCTCGTGGACTAGCGGGGGGTGGGATGAGCAGTTCTTC
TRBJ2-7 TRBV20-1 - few CSADRKQGSYEQYF TGCAGTGCTGACCGAAAACAGGGATCCTACGAGCAGTACTTC
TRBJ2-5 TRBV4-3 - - CASSQDRNGGETQYF TGCGCCAGCAGCCAAGACCGGAATGGGGGAGAGACCCAGTACTTC
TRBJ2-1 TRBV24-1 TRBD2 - CATSDQLAGGSEQFF TGTGCCACCAGTGATCAACTAGCGGGGGGGAGTGAGCAGTTCTTC